This T cell receptor beta chain is drawn from a study of blood T cell repertoires in COVID-19. TCRdb keeps only in-frame clones here, not all; method: immunoSEQ multiplex PCR. The sample lists approximately 310,000 clones, about nine tenths occurring once. CDR3 size: 16 residues. The germline V gene has CDR1 ENHRY and CDR2 SYGVKD. V was pared by 1 base and J by 4 bases, with 4 bases of the junction left unmatched. Sequencing used PBMCs or T cells enriched from blood (not recorded which). This clonotype originated in a man in his fifties or sixties who had recovered from COVID-19. This rearrangement joins TRBV10-3 to TRBJ1-6; 7 nucleotides agree with TRBD1. The CDR3 region is CAISELGQAYNSPLHF. The CDR3 bases are TGTGCCATCAGTGAGTTAGGACAGGCGTATAATTCACCCCTCCACTTT.